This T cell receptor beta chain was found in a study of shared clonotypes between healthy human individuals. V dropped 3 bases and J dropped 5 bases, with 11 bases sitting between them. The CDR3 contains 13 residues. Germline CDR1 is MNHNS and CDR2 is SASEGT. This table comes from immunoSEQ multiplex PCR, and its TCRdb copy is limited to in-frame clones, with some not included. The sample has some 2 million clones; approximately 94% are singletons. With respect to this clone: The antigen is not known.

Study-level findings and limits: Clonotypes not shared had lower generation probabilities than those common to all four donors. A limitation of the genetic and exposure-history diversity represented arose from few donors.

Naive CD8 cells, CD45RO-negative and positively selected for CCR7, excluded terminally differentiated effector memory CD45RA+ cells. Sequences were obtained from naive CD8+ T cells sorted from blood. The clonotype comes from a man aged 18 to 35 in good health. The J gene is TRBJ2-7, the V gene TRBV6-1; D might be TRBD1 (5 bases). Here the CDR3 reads CASSEFPGNEQYF. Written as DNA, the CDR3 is TGTGCCAGCAGTGAGTTCCCAGGGAACGAGCAGTACTTC.